The clone carrying this T cell receptor (beta chain) was detected only a few times. The source of the sample is a study of blood T cell repertoires in COVID-19. The data were produced by immunoSEQ multiplex PCR, yet TCRdb's version contains in-frame clones alone and is incomplete. The sample consists of over 120,000 clones, around 81% of them appearing once. Trimming removed 3 bases at V and 8 bases at J, with 11 bases between. The germline V gene encodes CDR1 SGHNT and CDR2 YENEEA. The CDR3 is 13 amino acids. Specimen: peripheral blood. The gene calls are TRBV11-3 and TRBJ2-1, with a tentative D call TRBD2 (5 bases). This receptor was taken from a woman aged 60-75 years with acute or convalescent COVID-19. CDR3 in amino acids: CASSFPPRDEQFF. Written as DNA, the CDR3 is TGTGCCAGCAGCTTCCCTCCGAGGGATGAGCAGTTCTTC.